A selection of T cell receptor beta chains follows, all from one sample in a study of cytomegalovirus exposure and HLA in healthy donors. The protocol was immunoSEQ multiplex PCR, while the TCRdb copy is restricted to in-frame clones and leaves out a portion. The table shows around 100,000 clones, with 65% to 90% occurring only once. Sequenced sample: PBMCs. The receptors were gathered from a man younger than 40 in good health and CMV-seropositive. Both conserved end residues are part of each CDR3. D genes are given only for firm matches. Not all rows give a size; the values are once, few, many and, for expanded clones, a class.

abundance,v_gene,d_gene,j_gene,CDR3aa,CDR3nt
once,TRBV28,.,TRBJ2-4,CASSLGAAKNIQYF,TGTGCCAGCAGCCTAGGGGCCGCCAAAAACATTCAGTACTTC
few,TRBV6-1,TRBD2,TRBJ2-1,CASSGAAGEPNEQFF,TGTGCCAGCAGTGGGGCAGCGGGAGAGCCAAATGAGCAGTTCTTC
.,TRBV10-2,TRBD2,TRBJ2-7,CASLRLAGGNEQYF,TGCGCCAGCTTGAGACTAGCGGGAGGCAACGAGCAGTACTTC
.,TRBV5-1,.,TRBJ2-2,CASSLVSQGGELFF,TGCGCCAGCAGCTTGGTGTCTCAGGGCGGGGAGCTGTTTTTT
.,TRBV5-1,.,TRBJ2-7,CASSFSTGRREQYF,TGCGCCAGCAGCTTTTCAACAGGGAGAAGGGAGCAGTACTTC
.,TRBV21-1,.,TRBJ2-3,CASSKARAGGGEDTQYF,TGTGCCAGCAGCAAAGCGAGAGCGGGAGGCGGTGAAGATACGCAGTATTTT
.,TRBV28,TRBD2,TRBJ2-4,CASSFRLAGPKNIQYF,TGTGCCAGCAGTTTTAGGCTAGCGGGGCCCAAAAACATTCAGTACTTC
.,TRBV28,TRBD2,TRBJ2-1,CASSDTGLGYNEQFF,TGTGCCAGCAGTGACACGGGACTAGGCTACAATGAGCAGTTCTTC
.,TRBV28,TRBD1,TRBJ1-5,CASSQTGGFSNQPQHF,TGTGCCAGCAGTCAGACAGGGGGCTTTAGCAATCAGCCCCAGCATTTT
.,TRBV11-2,.,TRBJ2-1,CASSLTGSGNEQFF,TGTGCCAGCAGCTTAACGGGGTCGGGGAATGAGCAGTTCTTC
.,TRBV5-4,.,TRBJ2-1,CASSWSGREGWNEQFF,TGTGCCAGCAGCTGGTCGGGGCGGGAAGGTTGGAATGAGCAGTTCTTC
.,TRBV28,.,TRBJ1-4,CASSPTKTGILSTNEKLFF,TGTGCCAGCAGTCCGACGAAGACAGGCATCCTTTCAACTAATGAAAAACTGTTTTTT
.,TRBV18,TRBD2,TRBJ2-5,CASSPGGETQYF,TGTGCCAGCTCACCGGGGGGGGAGACCCAGTACTTC
.,TRBV5-1,.,TRBJ2-2,CASSPRGGTGELFF,TGCGCCAGCAGCCCGAGGGGAGGCACCGGGGAGCTGTTTTTT
.,TRBV6-5,TRBD1,TRBJ2-7,CASSTRTGPYEQYF,TGTGCCAGCAGTACCCGGACAGGCCCATACGAGCAGTACTTC
.,TRBV6-1,.,TRBJ2-3,CASSALPASGTDTQYF,TGTGCCAGCAGTGCCCTGCCCGCTAGCGGCACAGATACGCAGTATTTT
.,TRBV7-9,.,TRBJ2-2,CSSSLSSPSGELFF,TGTTCCAGCAGCTTATCCTCCCCCTCCGGGGAGCTGTTTTTT
.,TRBV29-1,.,TRBJ2-1,CSVISGYNEQFF,TGCAGCGTTATTAGCGGTTACAATGAGCAGTTCTTC
.,TRBV13,TRBD2,TRBJ2-3,CASSLSTSETDTQYF,TGTGCCAGCAGCTTATCTACTAGCGAAACAGATACGCAGTATTTT
.,TRBV7-8,TRBD1,TRBJ2-1,CASSSPRTGGSHNEQFF,TGTGCCAGCAGCTCCCCCCGGACAGGGGGCTCTCACAATGAGCAGTTCTTC
.,TRBV2,.,TRBJ1-1,CASTAEQLNTEAFF,TGTGCCAGCACCGCGGAGCAACTGAACACTGAAGCTTTCTTT
.,TRBV2,TRBD2,TRBJ2-4,CASSEGLAGGGNIQYF,TGTGCCAGCAGTGAAGGGCTAGCGGGAGGCGGAAACATTCAGTACTTC
.,TRBV28,.,TRBJ1-5,CASSSSGFIRPQHF,TGTGCCAGCAGTTCGTCAGGGTTTATCAGGCCCCAGCATTTT
once,TRBV28,.,TRBJ2-1,CASSSTGYNEQFF,TGTGCCAGCAGTTCCACTGGTTACAATGAGCAGTTCTTC
.,TRBV30,.,TRBJ1-2,CAWSEQGNYGYTF,TGTGCCTGGAGTGAGCAGGGGAACTATGGCTACACCTTC
.,TRBV11-2,TRBD2,TRBJ2-2,CASSFLAGSTGELFF,TGTGCCAGCAGCTTCTTAGCGGGAAGCACCGGGGAGCTGTTTTTT
.,TRBV18,TRBD1,TRBJ2-5,CASSPPPGGQETQYF,TGTGCCAGCTCACCACCGCCAGGGGGACAAGAGACCCAGTACTTC
.,TRBV2,.,TRBJ2-2,CASSEQGGVRGELFF,TGTGCCAGCAGTGAACAGGGCGGGGTACGCGGGGAGCTGTTTTTT
.,TRBV5-6,.,TRBJ2-7,CASSLYRNLEGSEQYF,TGTGCCAGCAGCCTCTACCGCAACTTGGAGGGTAGCGAGCAGTACTTC
.,TRBV27,.,TRBJ2-4,CASGPLNIQYF,TGTGCCAGCGGCCCGTTGAACATTCAGTACTTC
.,TRBV10-3,.,TRBJ2-7,CAISDAQGGYEQYF,TGTGCCATCAGTGATGCTCAGGGGGGCTACGAGCAGTACTTC
.,TRBV21-1,.,TRBJ2-1,CASSNTGTILNEQFF,TGTGCCAGCAGCAACACCGGGACTATTCTCAATGAGCAGTTCTTC
.,TRBV7-2,.,TRBJ2-7,CASSLARQYEQYF,TGTGCCAGCAGCTTAGCCCGACAGTACGAGCAGTACTTC
.,TRBV21-1,.,TRBJ1-2,CASSPTGYGYTF,TGTGCCAGCAGCCCCACAGGCTATGGCTACACCTTC
.,TRBV30,.,TRBJ1-1,CAWRGGTEAFF,TGTGCCTGGAGGGGGGGCACTGAAGCTTTCTTT
.,TRBV28,TRBD1,TRBJ1-4,CASGYRGPEEKLFF,TGTGCCAGCGGTTACAGGGGGCCAGAGGAAAAACTGTTTTTT
.,TRBV5-1,TRBD1,TRBJ2-7,CASSSGDRGPYEQYF,TGCGCCAGCAGCTCGGGGGACAGGGGGCCCTACGAGCAGTACTTC
.,TRBV7-9,.,TRBJ2-1,CASSLELGGNEQFF,TGTGCCAGCAGCTTAGAGTTGGGGGGCAATGAGCAGTTCTTC
.,TRBV30,.,TRBJ1-1,CAWRPTGVNTEAFF,TGTGCCTGGAGGCCCACGGGGGTGAACACTGAAGCTTTCTTT
few,TRBV7-9,TRBD2,TRBJ2-7,CASSNAPGEGSEQYF,TGTGCCAGCAGTAACGCACCTGGGGAGGGGAGCGAGCAGTACTTC
few,TRBV10-2,.,TRBJ1-1,CASNGGRGTEAFF,TGCGCCAGCAACGGGGGGCGAGGGACTGAAGCTTTCTTT
.,TRBV30,.,TRBJ2-1,CAWSLSVNEQFF,TGTGCCTGGAGTCTTAGCGTGAATGAGCAGTTCTTC
.,TRBV5-1,.,TRBJ1-5,CASSLEGALNQPQHF,TGCGCCAGCAGCTTGGAAGGGGCCCTCAATCAGCCCCAGCATTTT
.,TRBV5-1,TRBD1,TRBJ1-2,CASSLDGQGWKNDGYTF,TGCGCCAGCAGCTTGGACGGACAGGGCTGGAAAAATGATGGCTACACCTTC
.,TRBV5-1,.,TRBJ2-7,CASSLEGRVYEQYF,TGCGCCAGCAGCTTGGAGGGGCGAGTTTACGAGCAGTACTTC
.,TRBV28,.,TRBJ2-2,CASRSPPPPNTGELFF,TGTGCCAGCAGATCCCCTCCCCCCCCCAACACCGGGGAGCTGTTTTTT
.,TRBV2,.,TRBJ2-6,CASRASSGANVLTF,TGTGCCAGCAGAGCCTCCTCTGGGGCCAACGTCCTGACTTTC
.,TRBV18,.,TRBJ1-6,CASSPGWGGNNDSPLHF,TGTGCCAGCTCACCCGGATGGGGAGGGAATAATGATTCACCCCTCCACTTT